Listed below are T cell receptor beta chains from one sample, sequenced in a study of cytomegalovirus exposure and HLA in healthy donors. TCRdb's copy holds only in-frame clones and misses some; the assay was immunoSEQ multiplex PCR. The sample shows about 170,000 clones, 60% to 80% of them seen only once. Sequenced material: PBMCs. All receptors come from a woman in her 50s in good health and CMV-seropositive. Both conserved end residues are part of each CDR3. Each record gives: D gene, V gene, CDR3 length, J gene, clone size, CDR3 protein, CDR3 DNA. A D gene is named only where the DNA matches it firmly. The size entry is marked missing in some rows and otherwise reads once, few, many or a size class.

TRBD2	TRBV6-1	15	TRBJ2-1	.	CASSRLAGVGNEQFF	TGTGCCAGCAGTAGACTAGCGGGGGTGGGCAATGAGCAGTTCTTC
.	TRBV7-2	16	TRBJ2-3	.	CASSLGSSTLTDTQYF	TGTGCCAGCAGCTTGGGGAGCTCTACTCTCACAGATACGCAGTATTTT
TRBD1	TRBV28	15	TRBJ1-1	.	CASSSIRTGPSRAFF	TGTGCCAGCAGTTCGATTAGGACAGGTCCGAGTCGGGCTTTCTTT
TRBD1	TRBV19	13	TRBJ2-5	.	CASQRDRGETQYF	TGTGCCAGCCAAAGGGACAGGGGGGAGACCCAGTACTTC
TRBD1	TRBV27	16	TRBJ2-2	few	CASSISGTGVTGELFF	TGTGCCAGCAGTATATCCGGGACAGGGGTCACCGGGGAGCTGTTTTTT
TRBD1	TRBV28	15	TRBJ2-7	.	CASSLGGQGDYEQYF	TGTGCCAGCAGTTTAGGGGGACAGGGGGACTACGAGCAGTACTTC
.	TRBV7-9	14	TRBJ2-1	once	CASSPRAGNNEQFF	TGTGCCAGCAGCCCCAGGGCAGGGAACAATGAGCAGTTCTTC
.	TRBV2	15	TRBJ2-5	.	CASSPSALVIVTQYF	TGTGCCAGCAGTCCATCCGCTCTAGTTATTGTGACCCAGTACTTC
.	TRBV25-1	16	TRBJ1-5	.	CASSEGGGNSNQPQHF	TGTGCCAGCAGTGAGGGAGGGGGGAATAGCAATCAGCCCCAGCATTTT
.	TRBV21-1	16	TRBJ1-2	few	CASSKLGNRGGYGYTF	TGTGCCAGCAGCAAACTTGGGAACAGGGGGGGCTATGGCTACACCTTC
TRBD1	TRBV19	12	TRBJ2-4	.	CASGQGKNIQYF	TGTGCCAGCGGACAGGGCAAAAACATTCAGTACTTC
.	TRBV5-1	13	TRBJ2-7	.	CASSLTGTYEQYF	TGCGCCAGCAGCTTGACAGGGACCTACGAGCAGTACTTC
TRBD2	TRBV11-3	15	TRBJ2-7	.	CASSLESGGEHEQYF	TGTGCCAGCAGCTTGGAAAGCGGGGGGGAACACGAGCAGTACTTC
TRBD1	TRBV5-4	14	TRBJ1-3	.	CASSATGQRNTIYF	TGTGCCAGCAGCGCTACGGGACAGAGAAACACCATATATTTT
.	TRBV4-3	15	TRBJ1-4	.	CASSQEGARSEKLFF	TGCGCCAGCAGCCAAGAGGGGGCCCGGAGTGAAAAACTGTTTTTT
.	TRBV12-5	15	TRBJ2-3	.	CASGLGPAGTDTQYF	TGTGCTAGTGGTTTGGGTCCTGCCGGGACAGATACGCAGTATTTT
TRBD1	TRBV6-6	16	TRBJ1-5	.	CASSYFSGQSSQPQHF	TGTGCCAGCAGTTACTTTTCGGGACAGTCCAGTCAGCCCCAGCATTTT
.	TRBV4-3	14	TRBJ2-4	.	CASSQEGSKNIQYF	TGCGCCAGCAGCCAAGAGGGGAGCAAAAACATTCAGTACTTC
TRBD1	TRBV6-4	13	TRBJ1-1	.	CASSRDRNTEAFF	TGTGCCAGCAGTCGGGACAGAAACACTGAAGCTTTCTTT
TRBD1	TRBV9	16	TRBJ1-3	.	CASSLQQGVSGNTIYF	TGTGCCAGCAGCCTACAACAGGGGGTTTCTGGAAACACCATATATTTT
TRBD1	TRBV5-5	15	TRBJ1-5	.	CASSLAPTGYQPQHF	TGTGCCAGCAGCTTGGCCCCGACAGGGTACCAGCCCCAGCATTTT
TRBD1	TRBV7-8	13	TRBJ2-5	.	CASKLDRVETQYF	TGTGCCAGCAAACTGGACAGGGTTGAGACCCAGTACTTC
.	TRBV2	15	TRBJ2-5	once	CASSEGWGGQETQYF	TGTGCCAGCAGTGAAGGGTGGGGAGGTCAAGAGACCCAGTACTTC
.	TRBV19	15	TRBJ2-1	.	CASSPPWARYNEQFF	TGTGCCAGTAGTCCCCCATGGGCAAGGTACAATGAGCAGTTCTTC
TRBD1	TRBV4-1	15	TRBJ1-6	.	CASSREGQGDSPLHF	TGCGCCAGCAGCCGAGAGGGACAGGGCGATTCACCCCTCCACTTT
TRBD1	TRBV5-4	17	TRBJ2-1	few	CASSLFPGQGSSNEQFF	TGTGCCAGCAGCTTGTTCCCGGGACAGGGGTCGAGCAATGAGCAGTTCTTC
.	TRBV6-5	13	TRBJ2-6	.	CASSFPGANVLTF	TGTGCCAGCAGTTTCCCAGGGGCCAACGTCCTGACTTTC
TRBD1	TRBV7-2	15	TRBJ1-1	.	CASSSRTGGRTEAFF	TGTGCCAGCAGCTCGCGGACAGGGGGAAGGACTGAAGCTTTCTTT
TRBD2	TRBV7-8	18	TRBJ2-7	once	CASSLLPAPTSGRYEQYF	TGTGCCAGCAGCTTACTCCCAGCTCCGACTAGCGGGAGGTACGAGCAGTACTTC
.	TRBV2	16	TRBJ1-5	.	CASSATSDSSNQPQHF	TGTGCCAGCAGTGCTACCTCGGACAGCAGCAATCAGCCCCAGCATTTT
.	TRBV5-4	16	TRBJ1-6	few	CASSLSGGTYNSPLHF	TGTGCCAGCAGCTTGTCCGGGGGGACCTATAATTCACCCCTCCACTTT
.	TRBV19	14	TRBJ1-5	once	CASRQGRERQPQHF	TGTGCCAGTAGGCAAGGACGGGAGCGTCAGCCCCAGCATTTT
.	TRBV18	13	TRBJ1-2	.	CASSTGGAYGYTF	TGTGCCAGCTCCACCGGAGGGGCCTATGGCTACACCTTC
TRBD2	TRBV6-1	14	TRBJ2-2	once	CASRGLHNTGELFF	TGTGCCAGCAGGGGACTACATAACACCGGGGAGCTGTTTTTT
.	TRBV10-2	14	TRBJ1-3	.	CASSWTDQENTIYF	TGCGCCAGCAGTTGGACTGATCAAGAGAACACCATATATTTT
.	TRBV29-1	11	TRBJ2-7	once	CSVARGSEQYF	TGCAGCGTCGCTCGGGGGTCCGAGCAGTACTTC
.	TRBV6-1	12	TRBJ1-1	.	CASTNGPGGVFF	TGTGCCAGCACCAACGGGCCCGGAGGGGTTTTCTTT
TRBD1	TRBV28	15	TRBJ2-2	few	CASRHGTGNTGELFF	TGTGCCAGCAGGCACGGGACAGGGAATACCGGGGAGCTGTTTTTT
.	TRBV19	14	TRBJ2-1	.	CASSIEDSYNEQFF	TGTGCCAGTAGTATCGAGGACTCCTACAATGAGCAGTTCTTC
.	TRBV30	13	TRBJ1-2	few	CAWSVGADYGYTF	TGTGCCTGGAGTGTAGGGGCCGACTATGGCTACACCTTC
.	TRBV14	18	TRBJ1-4	.	CASSQESHWRESWEKLFF	TGTGCCAGCAGCCAAGAGTCTCACTGGAGGGAAAGTTGGGAAAAACTGTTTTTT
TRBD1	TRBV19	17	TRBJ2-2	.	CASSIGRTGVGTGELFF	TGTGCCAGTAGTATAGGGAGGACAGGGGTAGGCACCGGGGAGCTGTTTTTT